Sequencing of this T cell receptor beta chain was carried out in a study of STAT3 mutations in large granular lymphocyte leukemia. Some clones are missing from TCRdb's copy, which holds only in-frame ones; the method was immunoSEQ multiplex PCR. This table has around 2,700 clones, 25% to 40% appearing once. For this clone: The antigen is unknown.

Study conclusions and caveats: Every T-LGLL patient had at least one immunodominant TCRbeta clonotype.

The ends were cut back, 4 bases at V and 1 base at J, with 13 bases in the middle. The CDR3 sequence is 14 residues long. Germline lookup yields CDR1 SQVTM and CDR2 ANQGSEA. The rearrangement joins TRBV29-1 to TRBJ1-1; D unresolved. The receptor comes from a human donor with T large granular lymphocyte leukemia. Some clones in this sample may be carry-over from other donors' samples. Source material: PBMCs. CDR3 DNA: TGCAGCGTTGGAGGTATAGGGCCGAACACTGAAGCTTTCTTT. Translation gives CSVGGIGPNTEAFF.